The T cell receptor beta chain under discussion was sequenced for a study of CXCR3-negative and CXCR3-positive naive CD8 T cells. CDR1 is SGHTA, CDR2 FQGTGA, per germline. This CDR3 region has 14 residues. 5' RACE with UMI labels generated the TRB cDNA libraries. Reprocessing the 5' RACE reads, TCRdb reports a single entry for every CDR3 protein and omits DNA. Its table lists about 48,000 distinct CDR3 sequences. This receptor was taken from a human donor in good health. Some clones in this sample may be carry-over from other donors' samples. The chain has TRBV7-3 and TRBJ2-7; as DNA is missing, the TRBD1 call by TCRdb cannot be tested. Specimen: memory CD8+ T cells from blood. This CDR3 reads CASSLMPGFDEQYF.